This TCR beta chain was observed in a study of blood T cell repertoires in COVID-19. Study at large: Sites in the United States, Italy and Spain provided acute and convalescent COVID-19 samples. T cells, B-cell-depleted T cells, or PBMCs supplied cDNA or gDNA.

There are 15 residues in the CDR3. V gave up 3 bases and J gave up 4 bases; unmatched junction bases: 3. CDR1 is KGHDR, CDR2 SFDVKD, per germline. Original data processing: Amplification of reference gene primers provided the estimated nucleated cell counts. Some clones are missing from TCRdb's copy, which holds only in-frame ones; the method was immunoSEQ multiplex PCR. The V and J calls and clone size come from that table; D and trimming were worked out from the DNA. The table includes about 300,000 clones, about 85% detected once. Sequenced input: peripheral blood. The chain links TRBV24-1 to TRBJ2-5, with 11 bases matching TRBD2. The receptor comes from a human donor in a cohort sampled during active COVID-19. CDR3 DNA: TGTGCCACCAGTGATGGCCTAGCGGGAGGAGAGACCCAGTACTTC. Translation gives CATSDGLAGGETQYF.